This T cell receptor (beta chain) appears in the sequencing data of a study of T cells in Graves' hyperthyroidism and ophthalmopathy. From germline, CDR1 is LGHDT and CDR2 YNNKEL (reference sequence). J lost 4 bases, V lost 3 bases, and 2 bases had no gene match. The CDR3 is made up of 13 amino acids. This clonotype was counted at least ten times. It was RNA transcripts that yielded the amplified TCR beta CDR3 regions. HTBI primers were employed in a first-round RT-PCR of the TCR CDR3. MiXCR, applied by TCRdb to the multiplex PCR reads, yields one record per CDR3 protein. The sample has about half a million distinct CDR3 sequences; about 16% are singletons.

The sequenced material came from blood. The genes are TRBV3-1 and TRBJ1-1, with 7 bases lining up with TRBD1. The origin of this receptor is a woman in her 30s with Graves' ophthalmopathy. For the CDR3, the DNA is TGTGCCAGCAGCCACGCAGGGGGCACTGAAGCTTTCTTT. It specifies CASSHAGGTEAFF.